The 25 T cell receptor beta chains presented below share a single source sample, sequenced in a study of blood T cell repertoires in COVID-19. The method was immunoSEQ multiplex PCR; TCRdb's version includes in-frame clones alone and lacks a portion of them. The table shows more than 200,000 clones, with 87% occurring only once. The specimen was PBMCs or T cells enriched from blood (not recorded which). All receptors derive from a man aged 30-40 years who had recovered from COVID-19.

Many counts were recorded for this clone. The chain combines TRBV6-2 or TRBV6-3 with TRBJ1-3; D possibly corresponds to TRBD1 (6 bases). V was clipped by 2 bases and J by 4 bases, with 12 bases between them. CDR1 is MNHEY, CDR2 SVGEGT, per germline. The CDR3 loop spans 15 amino acids. DNA for the CDR3: TGTGCCAGCAGTTACGAAGGGACAACCGGAAACACCATATATTTT. It is translated as CASSYEGTTGNTIYF.

The gene calls are TRBV7-9 and TRBJ1-4; D possibly corresponds to TRBD1 (5 bases). CDR1 and CDR2 (germline): SEHNR, FQNEAQ (reference sequence). The CDR3 has 15 residues. V gave up 5 bases and J gave up 4 bases, with 14 bases separating them. CDR3 residues: CASSRGRGDNEKLFF. CDR3 in DNA: TGTGCCAGCAGCAGGGGTCGGGGGGATAATGAAAAACTGTTTTTT.

This rearrangement joins TRBV2 to TRBJ1-3, with D perhaps matching TRBD1 (5 bases). With 9 bases removed from V and 4 bases from J, the gap between germline ends came to 16 bases. The CDR3 runs to 14 residues. The germline V gene encodes CDR1 SNHLY and CDR2 FYNNEI. As DNA, the CDR3 is TGTGCCAGTAGGGAGGGGAGTATGGGAAACACCATATATTTT. Translated: CASREGSMGNTIYF.

The chain couples TRBV3-1 (or the pseudogene TRBV3-2) to TRBJ1-1; TRBD1 is a possible D gene (6 bases). V shed 5 bases and J shed 1 base, with 11 bases lying between them. This CDR3 is built from 14 residues. Per germline, CDR1 LGHDT and CDR2 YNNKEL (reference sequence). DNA of the CDR3: TGTGCCAGCAGCAACCGGGACAAGAACACTGAAGCTTTCTTT. This encodes CASSNRDKNTEAFF.

The CDR3 here is CASSQDLETGVFRGYTF. The CDR3 bases are TGCGCCAGCAGCCAAGACTTAGAGACAGGGGTTTTTCGGGGCTACACCTTC. V usage is TRBV4-3 and J usage is TRBJ1-2; 8 bases match TRBD1. V shed 0 bases, J shed 8 bases, and the junction held 14 bases outside the gene matches. CDR1 LGHNA and CDR2 YSLEER come from the germline V gene. This CDR3 is 17 amino acids long.

This clone occurred once. The rearrangement uses TRBV5-6 and TRBJ1-1; 7 bases align to TRBD1. Germline values: CDR1 SGHDT, CDR2 YYEEEE. Trimming took 0 bases from V and 1 from J; bases not matched to a gene: 9. There are 17 residues in the CDR3. DNA of the CDR3: TGTGCCAGCAGCTTGGTTGGGCAGGGGGGATGGAACACTGAAGCTTTCTTT. Encoded protein: CASSLVGQGGWNTEAFF.

The V gene is TRBV5-1, the J gene TRBJ1-4; D ambiguous. Trimming pared 5 bases from V and 0 bases from J, leaving 14 bases between. Per the germline V gene, CDR1 is SGHRS and CDR2 is YFSETQ. This CDR3 contains 16 residues. CDR3 region: CASRGSGIATNEKLFF. In DNA, the CDR3 is TGCGCCAGCAGGGGGTCGGGGATTGCAACTAATGAAAAACTGTTTTTT.

The V gene is TRBV18, the J gene TRBJ2-1; 7 bases line up with TRBD1. Looked up from germline, CDR1 is KGHSH and CDR2 is LQKENI. This CDR3 spans 14 amino acids. The J segment lost 4 bases and the V segment lost 2 bases, leaving 2 bases of the junction unmatched. The CDR3 loop is CASSPTGAYNEQFF. The CDR3, as DNA: TGTGCCAGCTCACCAACAGGGGCTTACAATGAGCAGTTCTTC. The full variable domain, completed using reference TRBV18 and TRBJ2-1, is NAGVMQNPRHLVRRRGQEARLRCSPMKGHSHVYWYRQLPEEGLKFMVYLQKENIIDESGMPKERFSAEFPKEGPSILRIQQVVRGDSAAYFCASSPTGAYNEQFFGPGTRLTVL.

The V and J genes are TRBV18 and TRBJ1-1; 10 positions match TRBD1. Germline-derived CDR1 and CDR2 are KGHSH and LQKENI. The CDR3 runs to 17 residues. The J segment lost 1 base and the V segment lost 1 base, leaving 6 bases of the junction unmatched. The CDR3 here is CASSPRNGQGGNTEAFF. The CDR3 nucleotides are TGTGCCAGCTCACCACGTAACGGACAGGGGGGGAACACTGAAGCTTTCTTT.

The V call is TRBV10-2, the J call TRBJ2-1, with 8 nucleotides matching TRBD2. This CDR3 comprises 14 residues. CDR1 is WSHSY and CDR2 is SAAADI in the germline V gene. V lost 7 bases and J lost 10; bases outside the gene matches: 12. CDR3 protein: CASTDSSGFREQFF. In DNA, the CDR3 is TGCGCCAGCACCGACTCTAGCGGGTTTAGAGAGCAGTTCTTC.

The genes are TRBV5-8 and TRBJ2-1; the D gene is possibly TRBD2 (5 bases). V dropped 3 bases and J dropped 7 bases, with 14 bases sitting between them. Germline CDR1 SGHTS, CDR2 YDEGEE. This CDR3 is built from 14 residues. CDR3 sequence (DNA): TGTGCCAGCAGCTCGGGGAGTCACGGGAATGAGCAGTTCTTC. Residues: CASSSGSHGNEQFF.

The sample holds a few counts of this clone. The chain is built from TRBV28 and TRBJ2-2; a weak D match, TRBD2 (6 bases). This CDR3 is 15 amino acids long. The V and J ends lost 5 bases and 5 bases respectively, with 15 bases between them. The germline gives CDR1 MDHEN, CDR2 SYDVKM. This CDR3 is CASSLAGLGTGELFF. DNA for the CDR3: TGTGCCAGCAGTCTCGCGGGATTGGGGACCGGGGAGCTGTTTTTT.

The chain links TRBV7-9 to TRBJ2-3; a weak D match, TRBD1 (5 bases). CDR1 and CDR2 (germline): SEHNR, FQNEAQ (reference sequence). CDR3 length: 15 residues. V was pared by 0 bases and J by 5 bases, with 12 bases between. DNA for the CDR3: TGTGCCAGCAGCTTAGCGACAGTCCCTCGAGATACGCAGTATTTT. Translating it yields CASSLATVPRDTQYF.

The chain uses TRBV5-1 and TRBJ2-7; 7 bases agree with TRBD1. The CDR3 runs to 13 residues. V lost 4 bases, J lost 3 bases, and 4 bases stayed unmatched. Germline-derived CDR1 and CDR2 are SGHRS and YFSETQ. CDR3 nucleotides: TGCGCCAGCAGCCGGGGACAGAACTACGAGCAGTACTTC. Protein product: CASSRGQNYEQYF.

The chain combines TRBV9 with TRBJ1-1; D remains unclear. CDR1 is SGDLS, CDR2 YYNGEE, per germline. The CDR3 is 13 residues long. With 4 bases removed from V and 6 bases from J, the gap between germline ends came to 13 bases. DNA for the CDR3: TGTGCCAGCAGCCTTACCGTGGCTTCTGAAGCTTTCTTT. This gives the protein CASSLTVASEAFF.

V gene TRBV24-1 combines with J gene TRBJ2-1; TRBD2 agrees at 8 bases. This CDR3 spans 15 amino acids. Losses at the gene ends were 8 bases for V and 9 bases for J; bases not matched to a gene: 14. Per the germline V gene, CDR1 is KGHDR and CDR2 is SFDVKD. The DNA of the CDR3 is TGTGCCACCATGGGTAGACTAGCGACTTATCCTGAGCAGTTCTTC. Translating it yields CATMGRLATYPEQFF.

The V and J genes are TRBV19 and TRBJ2-1; 14 nucleotides align to TRBD2. J was trimmed by 7 bases and V by 7 bases; bases with no gene match: 6. The CDR3 totals 15 residues. Germline CDR1 LNHDA, CDR2 SQIVND (reference sequence). The DNA for the CDR3 is TGTGCCAGTACGGGACTAGCGGGAGTAAGGAATGAGCAGTTCTTC. It specifies CASTGLAGVRNEQFF.

With regard to this clone: An end of the junction does not agree with germline; a read error may underlie this. The chain is built from TRBV2 and TRBJ1-1; 7 positions agree with TRBD1. Germline V gives CDR1 SNHLY, CDR2 FYNNEI. This CDR3 comprises 11 residues. CDR3 protein: CASSGQVKPVF. In nucleotides, the CDR3 is TGTGCCAGCAGCGGACAGGTGAAGCCGGTCTTT.

The chain employs TRBV4-2 and TRBJ1-3; 9 bases agree with TRBD1. Trimming took 5 bases from V and 5 from J; bases not matched to a gene: 7. Germline loops: CDR1 LGHNA, CDR2 YNFKEQ. This CDR3 comprises 15 residues. CDR3 loop: CASSKRTGDRNTIYF. CDR3 nucleotide sequence: TGTGCCAGCAGCAAACGGACAGGGGACAGAAACACCATATATTTT.

V is TRBV10-3 and J is TRBJ2-7, with D possibly being TRBD2 (7 bases). The CDR3 is 14 residues long. V was pared by 2 bases and J by 2 bases, with 10 bases between. Germline V lookup: CDR1 ENHRY, CDR2 SYGVKD. CDR3 residues: CAISEEGGTYEQYF. CDR3 DNA sequence: TGTGCCATCAGTGAGGAGGGGGGGACCTACGAGCAGTACTTC.

The DNA for the CDR3 is TGTGCCAGCAGAGGAGCGGGGTCGAGCACAGATACGCAGTATTTT. Translating gives CASRGAGSSTDTQYF. The chain recombines TRBV6-5 with TRBJ2-3, with 7 nucleotides matching TRBD2. Trimming at V came to 6 bases and at J to 0 bases, leaving 6 bases not matched to a gene. This CDR3 region has 15 residues. Per the germline V gene, CDR1 is MNHEY and CDR2 is SVGAGI.

CDR3 residues: CASSFSGTYNEQFF. The CDR3 DNA reads TGTGCCAGCAGTTTTAGCGGGACCTACAATGAGCAGTTCTTC. The chain carries TRBV6-5 and TRBJ2-1, with TRBD2 identical over 8 bases. Germline loops: CDR1 MNHEY, CDR2 SVGAGI. J gave up 2 bases and V 4 bases, and 1 base lay outside the gene matches. CDR3 length: 14 residues.

This clone was detected only once. The CDR3 loop reads CASSLVRGPTSSYEQYF. The CDR3 bases are TGTGCCAGCAGCTTAGTGCGGGGTCCCACGAGCTCCTACGAGCAGTACTTC. The chain uses TRBV11-2 and TRBJ2-7; D is perhaps TRBD2 (6 bases). V was pared by 1 base and J by 0 bases, with 16 bases between. Germline CDR1 is SGHAT and CDR2 is FQNNGV. This CDR3 spans 17 amino acids.

This sequence joins TRBV7-2 and TRBJ2-2; perhaps TRBD2 as D (6 bases). The CDR3 runs 15 residues. Germline V gene lookup returns CDR1 SGHTA and CDR2 FQGNSA. With 5 bases removed from V and 4 bases from J, the gap between germline ends came to 14 bases. CDR3 DNA: TGTGCCAGCAGCCCCGGAGGGTGGGTCACCGGGGAGCTGTTTTTT. Encoded protein: CASSPGGWVTGELFF.

This clone is medium-sized within its sample. V is TRBV19 and J is TRBJ2-7; TRBD1 agrees at 10 bases. CDR1 is LNHDA and CDR2 is SQIVND in the germline V gene (reference sequence). The CDR3 runs to 13 residues. Trimming took 10 bases from V and 5 from J; bases not matched to a gene: 8. As DNA, the CDR3 is TGTGCCACTAAAGACAGGGGGCCCCACGAGCAGTACTTC. Translation: CATKDRGPHEQYF.